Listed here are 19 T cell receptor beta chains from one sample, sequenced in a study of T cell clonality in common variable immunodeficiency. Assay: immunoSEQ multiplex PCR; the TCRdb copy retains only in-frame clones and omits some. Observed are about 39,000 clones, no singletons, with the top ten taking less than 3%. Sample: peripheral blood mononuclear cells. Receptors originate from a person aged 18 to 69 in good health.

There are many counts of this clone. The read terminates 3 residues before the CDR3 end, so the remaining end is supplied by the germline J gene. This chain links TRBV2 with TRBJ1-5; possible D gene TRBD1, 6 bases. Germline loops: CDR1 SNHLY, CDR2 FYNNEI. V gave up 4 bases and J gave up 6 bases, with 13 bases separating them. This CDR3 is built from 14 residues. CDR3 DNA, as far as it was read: TGTGCCAGCAGTGTCGGCCAGGGGAGTCAGCCC. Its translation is CASSVGQGSQP. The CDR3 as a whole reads CASSVGQGSQPQHF. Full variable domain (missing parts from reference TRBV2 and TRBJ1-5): EPEVTQTPSHQVTQMGQEVILRCVPISNHLYFYWYRQILGQKVEFLVSFYNNEISEKSEIFDDQFSVERPDGSNFTLKIRSTKLEDSAMYFCASSVGQGSQPQHFGDGTRLSIL.

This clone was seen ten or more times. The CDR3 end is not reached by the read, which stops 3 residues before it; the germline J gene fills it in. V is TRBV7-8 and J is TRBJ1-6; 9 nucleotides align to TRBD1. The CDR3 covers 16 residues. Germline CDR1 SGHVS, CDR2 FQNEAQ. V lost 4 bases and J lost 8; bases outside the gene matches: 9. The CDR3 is CASSYKPTGGYSPLHF. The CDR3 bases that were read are TGTGCCAGCAGCTATAAACCGACAGGGGGGTATTCACCC.

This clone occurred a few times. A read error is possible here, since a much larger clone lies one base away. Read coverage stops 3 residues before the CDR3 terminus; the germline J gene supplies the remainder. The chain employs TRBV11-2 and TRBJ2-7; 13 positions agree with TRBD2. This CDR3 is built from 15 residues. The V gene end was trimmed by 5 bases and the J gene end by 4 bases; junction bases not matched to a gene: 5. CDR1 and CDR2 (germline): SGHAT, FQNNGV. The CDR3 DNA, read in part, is TGTGCCAGCAGCACCCGGACTAGCGGGAGTTACGAG. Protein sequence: CASSTRTSGSYE. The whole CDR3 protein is CASSTRTSGSYEQYF.

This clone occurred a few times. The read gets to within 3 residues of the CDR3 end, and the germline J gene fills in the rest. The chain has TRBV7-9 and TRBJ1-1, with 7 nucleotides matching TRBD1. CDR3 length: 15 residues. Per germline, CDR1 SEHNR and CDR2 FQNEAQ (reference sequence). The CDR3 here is CASSAGTDLRMKAFF. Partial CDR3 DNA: TGTGCCAGCAGCGCCGGGACAGACCTCCGAATGAAG.

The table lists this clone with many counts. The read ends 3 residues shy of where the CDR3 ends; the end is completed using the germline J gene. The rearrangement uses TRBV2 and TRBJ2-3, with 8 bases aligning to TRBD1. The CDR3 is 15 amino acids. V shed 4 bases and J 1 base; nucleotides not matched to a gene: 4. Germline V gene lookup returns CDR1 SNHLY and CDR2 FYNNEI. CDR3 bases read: TGTGCCAGCAGTGGACGGGACAGGCGCACAGATACG. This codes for CASSGRDRRTDT. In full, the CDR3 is CASSGRDRRTDTQYF.

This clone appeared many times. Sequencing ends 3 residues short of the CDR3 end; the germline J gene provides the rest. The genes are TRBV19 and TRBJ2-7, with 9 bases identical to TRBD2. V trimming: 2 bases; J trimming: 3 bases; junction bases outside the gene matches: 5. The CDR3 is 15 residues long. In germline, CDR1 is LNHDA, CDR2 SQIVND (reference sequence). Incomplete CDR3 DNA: TGTGCCAGTAGTATATTTGCGGGAGGGAACTACGAG. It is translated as CASSIFAGGNYE. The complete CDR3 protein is CASSIFAGGNYEQYF.

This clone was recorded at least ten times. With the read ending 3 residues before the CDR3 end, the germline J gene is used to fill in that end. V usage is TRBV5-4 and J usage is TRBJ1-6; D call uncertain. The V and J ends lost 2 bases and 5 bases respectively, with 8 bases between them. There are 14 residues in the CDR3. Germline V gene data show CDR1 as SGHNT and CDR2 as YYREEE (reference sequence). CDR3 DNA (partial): TGTGCCAGCAGCTTTCCCACTAATAATTCACCC. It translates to CASSFPTNNSP. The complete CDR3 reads CASSFPTNNSPLHF.

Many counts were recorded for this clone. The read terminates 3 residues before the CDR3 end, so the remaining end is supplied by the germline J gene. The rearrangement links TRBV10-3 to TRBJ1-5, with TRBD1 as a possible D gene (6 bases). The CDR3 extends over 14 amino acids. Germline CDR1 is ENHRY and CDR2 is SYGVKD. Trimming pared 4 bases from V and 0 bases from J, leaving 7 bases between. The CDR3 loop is CAISVDSSNQPQHF. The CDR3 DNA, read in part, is TGTGCCATCAGTGTGGACAGTAGCAATCAGCCC.

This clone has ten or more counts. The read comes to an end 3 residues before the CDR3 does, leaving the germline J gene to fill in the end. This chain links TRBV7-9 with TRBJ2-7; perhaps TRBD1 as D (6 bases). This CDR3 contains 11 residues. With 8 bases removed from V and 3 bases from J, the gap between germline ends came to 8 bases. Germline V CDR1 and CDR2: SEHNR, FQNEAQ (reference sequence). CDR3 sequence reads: CASGDNYEQYF. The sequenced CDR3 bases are TGTGCCAGCGGGGACAACTACGAG.

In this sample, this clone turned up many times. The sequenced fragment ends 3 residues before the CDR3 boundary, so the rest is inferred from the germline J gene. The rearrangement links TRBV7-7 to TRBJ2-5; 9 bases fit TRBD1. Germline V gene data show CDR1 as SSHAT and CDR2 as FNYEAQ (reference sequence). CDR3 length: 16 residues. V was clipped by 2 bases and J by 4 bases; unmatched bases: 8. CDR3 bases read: TGTGCCAGCAGCTTATCCCGGACAGGGGCGGGAGAGACC. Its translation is CASSLSRTGAGET. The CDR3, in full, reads CASSLSRTGAGETQYF.

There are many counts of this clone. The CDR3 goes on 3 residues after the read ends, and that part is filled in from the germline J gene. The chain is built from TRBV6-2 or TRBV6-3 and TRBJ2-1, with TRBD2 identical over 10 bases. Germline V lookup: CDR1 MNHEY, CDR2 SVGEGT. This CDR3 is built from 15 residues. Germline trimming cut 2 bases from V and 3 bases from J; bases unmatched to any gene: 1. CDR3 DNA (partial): TGTGCCAGCAGTTACGGGACTAGCGTCTACAATGAG. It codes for CASSYGTSVYNE. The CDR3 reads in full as CASSYGTSVYNEQFF.

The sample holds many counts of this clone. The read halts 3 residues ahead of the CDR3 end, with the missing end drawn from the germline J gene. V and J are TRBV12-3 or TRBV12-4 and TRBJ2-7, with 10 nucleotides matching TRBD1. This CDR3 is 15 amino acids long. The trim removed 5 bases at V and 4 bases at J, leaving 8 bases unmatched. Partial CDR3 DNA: TGTGCCAGCAGTCGCGCCGGGACAGGGGATTACGAG. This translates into CASSRAGTGDYE. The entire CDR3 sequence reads CASSRAGTGDYEQYF.

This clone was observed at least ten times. The sequenced CDR3 bases are TGTGCCAGTAGTCTTAGCGGGGGAGGAGGC. Protein sequence: CASSLSGGGG. The entire CDR3 reads CASSLSGGGGYTF. V gene TRBV19 combines with J gene TRBJ1-2, with TRBD1 as a possible D gene (5 bases). Read coverage stops 3 residues before the CDR3 terminus; the germline J gene supplies the remainder. Germline lookup yields CDR1 LNHDA and CDR2 SQIVND (reference sequence). This CDR3 region has 13 residues.

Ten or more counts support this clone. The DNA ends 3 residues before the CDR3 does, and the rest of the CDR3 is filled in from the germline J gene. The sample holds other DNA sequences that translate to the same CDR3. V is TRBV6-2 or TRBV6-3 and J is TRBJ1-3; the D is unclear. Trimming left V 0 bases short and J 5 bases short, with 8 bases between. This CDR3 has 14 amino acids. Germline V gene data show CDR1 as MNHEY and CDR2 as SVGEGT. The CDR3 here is CASSYSGPRNTIYF. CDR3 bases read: TGTGCCAGCAGTTACTCAGGGCCGAGAAACACC.

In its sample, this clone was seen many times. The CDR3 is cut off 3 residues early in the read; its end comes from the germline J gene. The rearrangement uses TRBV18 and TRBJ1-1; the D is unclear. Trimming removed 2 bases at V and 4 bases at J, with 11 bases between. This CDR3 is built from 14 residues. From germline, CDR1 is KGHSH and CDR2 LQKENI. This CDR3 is CASSPSTEATEAFF. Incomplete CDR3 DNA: TGTGCCAGCTCACCATCCACAGAGGCCACTGAA.

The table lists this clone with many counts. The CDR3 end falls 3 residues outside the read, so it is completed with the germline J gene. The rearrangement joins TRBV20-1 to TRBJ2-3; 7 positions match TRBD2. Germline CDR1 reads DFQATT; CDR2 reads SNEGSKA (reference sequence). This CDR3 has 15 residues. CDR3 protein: CSARDLAEYQETQYF. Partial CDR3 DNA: TGCAGTGCTAGAGATCTAGCGGAGTACCAAGAGACG.

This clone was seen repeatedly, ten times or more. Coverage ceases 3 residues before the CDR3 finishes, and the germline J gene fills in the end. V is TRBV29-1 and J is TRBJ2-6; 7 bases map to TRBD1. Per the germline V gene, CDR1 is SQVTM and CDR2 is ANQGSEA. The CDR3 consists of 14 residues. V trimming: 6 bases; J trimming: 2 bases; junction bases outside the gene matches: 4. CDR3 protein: CSVQTGAGANVLTF. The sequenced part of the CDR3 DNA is TGCAGCGTACAAACAGGGGCTGGGGCCAACGTC.

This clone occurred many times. The CDR3 reads CASSPGADTQYF. CDR3 DNA, as far as it was read: TGTGCCAGCAGCCCGGGGGCAGATACG. This chain uses TRBV7-3 with TRBJ2-3; TRBD2 is a possible D gene (6 bases). The read gets to within 3 residues of the CDR3 end, and the germline J gene fills in the rest. The germline V gene has CDR1 SGHTA and CDR2 FQGTGA. Trimming took 5 bases from V and 4 from J, leaving 7 bases between them. The CDR3 sequence is 12 residues long.

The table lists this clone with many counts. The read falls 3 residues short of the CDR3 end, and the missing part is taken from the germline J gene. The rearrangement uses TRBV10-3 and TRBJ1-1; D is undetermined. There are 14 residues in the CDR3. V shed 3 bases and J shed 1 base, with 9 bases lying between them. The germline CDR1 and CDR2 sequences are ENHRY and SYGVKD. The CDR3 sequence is CAISEMRWNTEAFF. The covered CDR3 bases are TGTGCCATCAGTGAAATGCGGTGGAACACTGAA.